Each of the 11 T cell receptor beta chains below was sequenced from the same sample in a study of shared clonotypes between healthy human individuals. Measured with immunoSEQ multiplex PCR; TCRdb has only the in-frame clones, and not every one. The sample has 1,400,000 or so clones; 97% to 99% are singletons. Material: naive CD4+ T cells sorted from blood. Indicated subset: CD45RA+ positively selected. These receptors were collected from a man aged 25 to 40 in good health.

This clone appeared once. This sequence joins TRBV5-8 and TRBJ1-3; D may be TRBD1 (5 bases). Trimming took 4 bases from V and 0 from J, leaving 14 bases between them. Germline loops: CDR1 SGHTS, CDR2 YDEGEE. This CDR3 has 16 residues. CDR3 amino acids: CASSRRQPSSGNTIYF. The CDR3 region has the DNA TGTGCCAGCAGCCGTAGACAGCCGAGCTCTGGAAACACCATATATTTT.

The chain recombines TRBV5-1 with TRBJ2-3; the D gene is possibly TRBD2 (6 bases). The germline V gene has CDR1 SGHRS and CDR2 YFSETQ. The CDR3 consists of 14 residues. Trimming cost V 0 bases and J 5 bases, with 10 bases left between them. The CDR3: CASSLGGTLDTQYF. The CDR3 nucleotides read TGCGCCAGCAGCTTGGGTGGGACTTTAGATACGCAGTATTTT.

The rearrangement links TRBV5-4 to TRBJ1-1; TRBD1 matches 9 bases. Germline CDR1 SGHNT, CDR2 YYREEE (reference sequence). V shed 2 bases and J 7 bases; nucleotides not matched to a gene: 9. The CDR3 consists of 15 residues. Here the CDR3 reads CASSFGGTGTDEAFF. As DNA, the CDR3 is TGTGCCAGCAGCTTTGGGGGGACAGGGACCGATGAAGCTTTCTTT.

The V gene is TRBV19, the J gene TRBJ2-7, with 11 bases matching TRBD2. Germline V gene data show CDR1 as LNHDA and CDR2 as SQIVND (reference sequence). V shed 4 bases and J 2 bases; nucleotides not matched to a gene: 4. This CDR3 has 15 amino acids. The CDR3 loop is CASSTRLAGTYEQYF. As DNA, the CDR3 is TGTGCCAGTAGTACTCGACTAGCGGGAACCTACGAGCAGTACTTC. Variable domain in full (rest from reference TRBV19 and TRBJ2-7): DGGITQSPKYLFRKEGQNVTLSCEQNLNHDAMYWYRQDPGQGLRLIYYSQIVNDFQKGDIAEGYSVSREKKESFPLTVTSAQKNPTAFYLCASSTRLAGTYEQYFGPGTRLTVT.

The chain is built from TRBV30 and TRBJ2-5; 10 positions match TRBD2. This CDR3 comprises 17 residues. V was clipped by 0 bases and J by 2 bases; unmatched bases: 9. Germline loops: CDR1 GTSNPN, CDR2 SVGIG (reference sequence). CDR3 in amino acids: CAWSVERTSGIQETQYF. The CDR3 DNA reads as TGTGCCTGGAGTGTTGAAAGGACTAGCGGAATTCAAGAGACCCAGTACTTC.

Only one count was recorded for this clone. The V and J genes are TRBV18 and TRBJ2-1; TRBD2 aligns across 7 bases. Germline V lookup: CDR1 KGHSH, CDR2 LQKENI. There are 16 residues in the CDR3. Trimming at V came to 6 bases and at J to 0 bases, leaving 8 bases not matched to a gene. The CDR3 here is CASSPGAGSSYNEQFF. The CDR3 nucleotides read TGTGCCAGCTCCCCAGGAGCGGGGAGCTCCTACAATGAGCAGTTCTTC.

The CDR3 spells CAISSGRNYEQYF. CDR3 nucleotides: TGTGCCATCAGTAGCGGGAGGAACTACGAGCAGTACTTC. The V and J genes are TRBV10-3 and TRBJ2-7; TRBD2 matches 9 bases. V lost 5 bases and J lost 3; bases outside the gene matches: 2. Germline V gene sequence: CDR1 ENHRY, CDR2 SYGVKD. The CDR3 has 13 residues.

The chain couples TRBV7-2 to TRBJ2-7, with no clear D. Germline V gene data show CDR1 as SGHTA and CDR2 as FQGNSA. This CDR3 comprises 13 residues. V gave up 0 bases and J gave up 3 bases, with 6 bases separating them. The chain's CDR3 is CASSLATHYEQYF. For the CDR3, the DNA is TGTGCCAGCAGCTTAGCTACTCACTACGAGCAGTACTTC.

The genes are TRBV5-4 and TRBJ1-2, with D possibly being TRBD1 (5 bases). Germline CDR1 and CDR2: SGHNT and YYREEE (reference sequence). Trimming cost V 1 base and J 3 bases, with 19 bases left between them. The CDR3 has 17 amino acids. CDR3 region: CASSLLRREQGDYGYTF. The CDR3 DNA is TGTGCCAGCAGCTTGTTGCGTCGTGAGCAGGGCGACTATGGCTACACCTTC.

V gene TRBV5-1 combines with J gene TRBJ1-5, with D possibly being TRBD1 (5 bases). CDR1 and CDR2 (germline): SGHRS, YFSETQ. The V gene lost 4 bases and the J gene lost 0 bases, with 14 bases spanning the gap. The CDR3 sequence is 16 residues long. The CDR3 nucleotides read TGCGCCAGCAGCACCGCACGGACACGTAGCAATCAGCCCCAGCATTTT. Protein: CASSTARTRSNQPQHF.

The chain uses TRBV28 and TRBJ1-2; 7 positions match TRBD1. The CDR3 consists of 16 residues. Germline CDR1 is MDHEN and CDR2 is SYDVKM. The junction had 10 bases not matched to a gene; V was cut back by 3 bases and J by 3 bases. CDR3 amino acids: CASSLVAGGRYYGYTF. The CDR3 coding sequence is TGTGCCAGCAGTTTGGTCGCAGGGGGACGGTACTATGGCTACACCTTC.